This is a list of T cell receptor beta chains from one sample in a study of blood T cell repertoires in COVID-19. Repertoires were generated with immunoSEQ multiplex PCR, while TCRdb's copy carries only in-frame clones and drops some. The sample records 10,000 to 13,000 clones, less than 90% being singletons. What was sequenced was peripheral blood. The source of these receptors is a human donor in a cohort sampled during active COVID-19. CDR3s leave out the opening cysteine and the closing phenylalanine or tryptophan. Clone size is given for some rows only: seen once, a few or many times, or a class if the clone is expanded.

CDR3 length | J gene | V gene | clone size | CDR3 protein
11 | TRBJ1-1 | TRBV15 | NA | ATSRDHGTEAF
14 | TRBJ2-1 | TRBV15 | NA | ATSRDQRGRNNEQF
11 | TRBJ2-5 | TRBV19 | NA | ASSRTSGETQY
13 | TRBJ2-1 | TRBV6-5 | NA | ASSQFGSGYNEQF
14 | TRBJ1-6 | TRBV7-2 | few | ASSLNPGGFDSPLH
14 | TRBJ2-2 | TRBV19 | NA | ASSTLGTANTGELF
12 | TRBJ2-3 | TRBV9 | NA | ASSAAAISDTQY
13 | TRBJ1-2 | TRBV7-2 | NA | ASSPGQLLSYGYT
12 | TRBJ2-5 | TRBV5-1 | NA | ASRRTPIGETQY
12 | TRBJ2-3 | TRBV15 | NA | ATSTGQGIDTQY
11 | TRBJ2-7 | TRBV6-6 | NA | ASNSGTSYEQY
10 | TRBJ2-7 | TRBV2 | NA | ASSGPSAGQY
13 | TRBJ2-7 | TRBV5-4 | NA | ASSLGSGIIYEQY
14 | TRBJ1-1 | TRBV5-6 | NA | ASSPGTPLRGTEAF
12 | TRBJ2-3 | TRBV30 | few | AWSVSSGTDTQY
14 | TRBJ1-5 | TRBV6-5 | NA | ASSYRTGYSNQPQH
11 | TRBJ1-2 | TRBV12-3/TRBV12-4 | NA | ASSLQSNYGYT
9 | TRBJ2-1 | TRBV29-1 | NA | SVDPSNEQF
12 | TRBJ1-2 | TRBV5-1 | few | ASSLRIGVYGYT
15 | TRBJ1-6 | TRBV5-1 | few | ASSLAEGSIGNSPLH